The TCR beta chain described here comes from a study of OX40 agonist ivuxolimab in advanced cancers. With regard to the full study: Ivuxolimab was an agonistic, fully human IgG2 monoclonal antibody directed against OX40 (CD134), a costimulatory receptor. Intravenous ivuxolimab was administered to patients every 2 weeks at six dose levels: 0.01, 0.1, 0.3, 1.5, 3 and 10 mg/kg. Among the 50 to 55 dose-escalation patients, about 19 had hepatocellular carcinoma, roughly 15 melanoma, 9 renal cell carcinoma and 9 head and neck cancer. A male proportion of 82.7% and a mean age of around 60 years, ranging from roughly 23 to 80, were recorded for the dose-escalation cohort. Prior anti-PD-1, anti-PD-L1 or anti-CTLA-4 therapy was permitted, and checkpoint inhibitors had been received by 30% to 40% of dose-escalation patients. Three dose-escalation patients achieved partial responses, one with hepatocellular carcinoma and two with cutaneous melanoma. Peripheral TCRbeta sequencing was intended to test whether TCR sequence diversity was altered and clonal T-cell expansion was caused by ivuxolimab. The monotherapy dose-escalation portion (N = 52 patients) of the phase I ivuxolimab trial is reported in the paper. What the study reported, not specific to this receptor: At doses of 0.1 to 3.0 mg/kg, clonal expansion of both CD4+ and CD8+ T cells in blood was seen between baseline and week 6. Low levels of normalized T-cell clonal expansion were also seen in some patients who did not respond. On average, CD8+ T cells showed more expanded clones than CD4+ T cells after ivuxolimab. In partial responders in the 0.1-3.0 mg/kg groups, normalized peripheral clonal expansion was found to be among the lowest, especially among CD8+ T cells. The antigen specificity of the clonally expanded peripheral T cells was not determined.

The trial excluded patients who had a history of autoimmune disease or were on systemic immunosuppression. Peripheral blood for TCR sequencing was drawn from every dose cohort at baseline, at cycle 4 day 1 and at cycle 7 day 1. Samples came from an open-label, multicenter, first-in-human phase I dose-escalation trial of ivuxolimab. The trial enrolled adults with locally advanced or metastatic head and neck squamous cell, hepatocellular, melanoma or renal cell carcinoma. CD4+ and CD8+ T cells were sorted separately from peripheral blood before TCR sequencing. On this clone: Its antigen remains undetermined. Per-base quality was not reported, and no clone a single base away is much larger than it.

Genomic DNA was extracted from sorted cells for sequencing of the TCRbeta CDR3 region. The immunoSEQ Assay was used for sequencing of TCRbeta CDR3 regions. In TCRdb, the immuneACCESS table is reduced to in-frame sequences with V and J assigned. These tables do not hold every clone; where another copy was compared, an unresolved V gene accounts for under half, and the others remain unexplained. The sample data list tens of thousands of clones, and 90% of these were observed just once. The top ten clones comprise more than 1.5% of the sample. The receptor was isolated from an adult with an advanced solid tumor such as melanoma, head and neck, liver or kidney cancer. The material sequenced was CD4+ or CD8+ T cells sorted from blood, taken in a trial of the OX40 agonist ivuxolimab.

Here the CDR3 is given as CASSLNLGSEKLFF. The sequenced DNA: TGTGCCAGCAGCTTGAATTTGGGATCTGAAAAACTGTTTTTT. The chain is made from TRBV11-1 and TRBJ1-4; no confident D gene assignment can be made. Its CDR3 holds 14 amino acids, cysteine through phenylalanine. Here the CDR3 DNA is all that survives: 42 bases in frame from base 1. V loses 3 bases of germline sequence and J loses 7 bases, and the interval between the two ends is 12 bases. The germline V gene (reference sequence) sets CDR1 to SGHAT and CDR2 to FQDESV.